The sequence of this T cell receptor (beta chain) was determined in a study of blood T cell repertoires in COVID-19. The wider study: Sources were T cells, B-cell-depleted T cells, or PBMCs; the material itself was cDNA or gDNA.

V was cut by 6 bases and J by 1 base, with 9 bases left in between. Looked up from germline, CDR1 is MRHNA and CDR2 is SNTAGT. This CDR3 has 13 amino acids. The authors' processing: Researchers report that nucleated cell counts were estimated from reference gene primer amplification. Sequenced by immunoSEQ multiplex PCR; TCRdb stores in-frame clones only, minus some. The V and J calls and clone size were taken over from that table, and D and trimming were inferred from the DNA. The sample includes more than 95,000 clones, approximately 85% of them seen just once. The receptor comes from a man in his sixties with acute or convalescent COVID-19. Sequenced material: peripheral blood. The rearrangement joins TRBV6-4 to TRBJ2-5, with D possibly being TRBD2 (6 bases). CDR3 bases: TGTGCCAGCAGCCGGACTACCCAAGAGACCCAGTACTTC. The encoded protein is CASSRTTQETQYF.